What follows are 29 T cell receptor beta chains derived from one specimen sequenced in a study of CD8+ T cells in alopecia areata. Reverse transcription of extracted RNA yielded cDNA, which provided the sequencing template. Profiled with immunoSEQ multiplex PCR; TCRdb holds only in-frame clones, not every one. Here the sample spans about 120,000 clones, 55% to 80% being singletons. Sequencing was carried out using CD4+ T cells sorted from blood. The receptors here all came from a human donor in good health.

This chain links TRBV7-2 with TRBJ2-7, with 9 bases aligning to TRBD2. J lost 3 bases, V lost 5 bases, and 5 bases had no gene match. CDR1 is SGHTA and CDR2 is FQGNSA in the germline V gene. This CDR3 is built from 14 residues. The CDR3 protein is CASSNSGGLYEQYF. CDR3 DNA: TGTGCCAGCAGCAATAGCGGGGGTCTCTACGAGCAGTACTTC.

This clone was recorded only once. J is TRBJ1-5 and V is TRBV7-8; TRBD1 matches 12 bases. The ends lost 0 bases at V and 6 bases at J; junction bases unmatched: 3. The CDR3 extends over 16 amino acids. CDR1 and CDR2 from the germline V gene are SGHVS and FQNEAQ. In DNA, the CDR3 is TGTGCCAGCAGCTTAGCCGGGACAGGGGGCACTCAGCCCCAGCATTTT. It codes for CASSLAGTGGTQPQHF.

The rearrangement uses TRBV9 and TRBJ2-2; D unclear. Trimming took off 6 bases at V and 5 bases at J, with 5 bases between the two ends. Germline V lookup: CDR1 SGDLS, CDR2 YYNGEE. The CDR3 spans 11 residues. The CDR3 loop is CASTLTGELFF. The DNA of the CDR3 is TGTGCCAGCACCCTTACCGGGGAGCTGTTTTTT.

The CDR3 DNA reads TGTGCCAGCAGCTTAGAAGGGACAAAAGCTTTCTTT. Protein sequence: CASSLEGTKAFF. The rearrangement links TRBV7-2 to TRBJ1-1, with D maybe TRBD1 (6 bases). The ends were cut back, 1 base at V and 9 bases at J, with 9 bases in the middle. Germline V CDR1 and CDR2: SGHTA, FQGNSA. The CDR3 runs 12 residues.

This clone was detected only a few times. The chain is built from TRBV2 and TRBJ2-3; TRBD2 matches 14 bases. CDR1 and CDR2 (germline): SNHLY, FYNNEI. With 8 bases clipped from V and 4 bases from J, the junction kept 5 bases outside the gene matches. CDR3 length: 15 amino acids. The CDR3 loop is CASGGTSGGADTQYF. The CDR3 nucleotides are TGTGCCAGCGGGGGGACTAGCGGGGGCGCAGATACGCAGTATTTT.

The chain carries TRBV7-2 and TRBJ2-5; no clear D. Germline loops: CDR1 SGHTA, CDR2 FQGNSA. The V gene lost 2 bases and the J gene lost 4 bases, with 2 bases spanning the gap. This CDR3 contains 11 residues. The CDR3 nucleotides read TGTGCCAGCAGCTTAACAGAGACCCAGTACTTC. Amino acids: CASSLTETQYF.

The CDR3, as DNA: TGCGCCAGCAGCTTGGTAGGGGTTGAGTACGAGCAGTACTTC. Translated, it gives CASSLVGVEYEQYF. J is TRBJ2-7 and V is TRBV5-1, with a tentative D call TRBD1 (5 bases). The CDR3 length is 14 residues. Per germline, CDR1 SGHRS and CDR2 YFSETQ. V was shortened by 0 bases and J by 4 bases, with 11 bases between the two germline ends.

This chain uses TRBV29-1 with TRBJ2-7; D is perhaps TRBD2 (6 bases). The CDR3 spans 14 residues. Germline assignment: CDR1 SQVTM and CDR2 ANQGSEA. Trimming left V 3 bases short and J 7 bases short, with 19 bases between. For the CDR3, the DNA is TGCAGCGTTGAGTCCGGGTTCGGGGCGGGGGAGCAGTACTTC. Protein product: CSVESGFGAGEQYF.

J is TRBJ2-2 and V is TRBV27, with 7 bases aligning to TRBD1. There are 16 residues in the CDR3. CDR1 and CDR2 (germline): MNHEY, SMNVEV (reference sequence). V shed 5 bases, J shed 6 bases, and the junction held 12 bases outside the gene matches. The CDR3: CASSPGVGGGSGELFF. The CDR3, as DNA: TGTGCCAGCAGTCCCGGTGTAGGGGGCGGTTCCGGGGAGCTGTTTTTT.

The CDR3, as DNA: TGTGCCAGCAGCCAGAGGGCAGGGAAGAACTATGGCTACACCTTC. Translating gives CASSQRAGKNYGYTF. This chain connects TRBV4-2 to TRBJ1-2; D perhaps matches TRBD1 (5 bases). This CDR3 spans 15 amino acids. Trimming shortened V by 3 bases and J by 2 bases, and 13 bases separated the two germline ends. Germline V gene lookup returns CDR1 LGHNA and CDR2 YNFKEQ.

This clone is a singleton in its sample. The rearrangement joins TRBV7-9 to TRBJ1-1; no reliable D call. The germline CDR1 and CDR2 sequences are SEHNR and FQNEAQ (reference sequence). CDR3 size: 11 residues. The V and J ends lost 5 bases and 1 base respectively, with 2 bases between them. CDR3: CASSQNTEAFF. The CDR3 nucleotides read TGTGCCAGCAGCCAGAACACTGAAGCTTTCTTT.

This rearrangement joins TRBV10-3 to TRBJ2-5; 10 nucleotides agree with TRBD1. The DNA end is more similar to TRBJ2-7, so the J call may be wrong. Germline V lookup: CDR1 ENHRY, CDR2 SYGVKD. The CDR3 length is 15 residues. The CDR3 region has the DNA TGTGCCATCAGTTCTCCGGACAGGGGGGTTGACGAGCAGTACTTC. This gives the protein CAISSPDRGVDEQYF.

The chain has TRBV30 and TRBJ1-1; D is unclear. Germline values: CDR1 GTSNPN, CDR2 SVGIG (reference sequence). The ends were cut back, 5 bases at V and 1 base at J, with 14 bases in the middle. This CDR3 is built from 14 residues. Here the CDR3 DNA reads TGTGCCTGGCTGGCGGGATTGGCGAACACTGAAGCTTTCTTT. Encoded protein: CAWLAGLANTEAFF.

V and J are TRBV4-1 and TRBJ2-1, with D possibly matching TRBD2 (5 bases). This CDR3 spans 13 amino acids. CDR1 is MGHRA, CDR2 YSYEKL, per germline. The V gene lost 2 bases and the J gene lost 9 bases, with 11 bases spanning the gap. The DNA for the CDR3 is TGCGCCAGCAGCCAACCGTCTGGAGGTGAGCAGTTCTTC. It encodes CASSQPSGGEQFF.

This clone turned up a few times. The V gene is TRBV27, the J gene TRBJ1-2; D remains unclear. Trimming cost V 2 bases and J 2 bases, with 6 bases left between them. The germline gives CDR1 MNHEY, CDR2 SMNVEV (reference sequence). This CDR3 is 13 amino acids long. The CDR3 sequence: CASSLTGNYGYTF. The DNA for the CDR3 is TGTGCCAGCAGTTTAACGGGGAACTATGGCTACACCTTC.

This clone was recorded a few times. The CDR3 region is CSAGGTEAFF. As DNA, the CDR3 is TGCAGCGCGGGAGGCACTGAAGCTTTCTTT. V and J are TRBV29-1 and TRBJ1-1, with D hard to call. The germline V gene encodes CDR1 SQVTM and CDR2 ANQGSEA. The CDR3 spans 10 residues. V was trimmed by 7 bases and J by 4 bases, leaving 7 bases between them. The whole variable domain, filled in from reference TRBV29-1 and TRBJ1-1, reads SAVISQKPSRDICQRGTSLTIQCQVDSQVTMMFWYRQQPGQSLTLIATANQGSEATYESGFVIDKFPISRPNLTFSTLTVSNMSPEDSSIYLCSAGGTEAFFGQGTRLTVV.

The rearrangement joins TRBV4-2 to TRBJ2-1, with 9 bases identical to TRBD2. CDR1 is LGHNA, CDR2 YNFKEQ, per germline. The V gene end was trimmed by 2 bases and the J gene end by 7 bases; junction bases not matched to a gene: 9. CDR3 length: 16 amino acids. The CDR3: CASSQRGASGANEQFF. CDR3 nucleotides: TGTGCCAGCAGCCAAAGAGGGGCTAGCGGGGCAAATGAGCAGTTCTTC.

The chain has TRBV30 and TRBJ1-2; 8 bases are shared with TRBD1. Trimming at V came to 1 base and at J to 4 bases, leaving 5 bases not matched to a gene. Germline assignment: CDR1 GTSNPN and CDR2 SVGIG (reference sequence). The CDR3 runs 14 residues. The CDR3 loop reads CAWSGTGRIYGYTF. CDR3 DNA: TGTGCCTGGAGTGGGACAGGGAGGATCTATGGCTACACCTTC.

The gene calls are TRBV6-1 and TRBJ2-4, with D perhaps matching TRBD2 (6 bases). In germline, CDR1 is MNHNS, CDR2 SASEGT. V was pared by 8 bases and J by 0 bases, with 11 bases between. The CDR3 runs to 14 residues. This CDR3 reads CASRLGVAKNIQYF. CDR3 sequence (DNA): TGTGCCAGCCGACTAGGAGTAGCCAAAAACATTCAGTACTTC.

CDR3 sequence (DNA): TGTGCCAGCAGCCTTAGGACAGGGACCTCCTACGAGCAGTACTTC. Translating gives CASSLRTGTSYEQYF. The chain carries TRBV27 and TRBJ2-7, with 8 bases matching TRBD1. This CDR3 is 15 amino acids long. CDR1 and CDR2 from the germline V gene are MNHEY and SMNVEV (reference sequence). V gave up 6 bases and J gave up 0 bases; unmatched junction bases: 7.

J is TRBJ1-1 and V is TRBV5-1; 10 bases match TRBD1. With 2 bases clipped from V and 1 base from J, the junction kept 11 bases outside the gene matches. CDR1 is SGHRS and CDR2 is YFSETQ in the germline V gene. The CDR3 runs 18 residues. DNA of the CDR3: TGCGCCAGCAGCTTAACGGCGGGACAGGGGTTTTCGAACACTGAAGCTTTCTTT. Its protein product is CASSLTAGQGFSNTEAFF.

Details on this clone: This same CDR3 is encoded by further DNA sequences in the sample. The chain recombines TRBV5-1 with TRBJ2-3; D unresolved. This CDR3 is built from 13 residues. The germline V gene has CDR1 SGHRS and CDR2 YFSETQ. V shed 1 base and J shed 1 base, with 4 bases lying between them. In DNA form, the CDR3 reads TGCGCCAGCAGCTTGAGTGGCACAGATACGCAGTATTTT. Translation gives CASSLSGTDTQYF. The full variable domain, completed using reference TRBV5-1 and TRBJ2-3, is KAGVTQTPRYLIKTRGQQVTLSCSPISGHRSVSWYQQTPGQGLQFLFEYFSETQRNKGNFPGRFSGRQFSNSRSEMNVSTLELGDSALYLCASSLSGTDTQYFGPGTRLTVL.

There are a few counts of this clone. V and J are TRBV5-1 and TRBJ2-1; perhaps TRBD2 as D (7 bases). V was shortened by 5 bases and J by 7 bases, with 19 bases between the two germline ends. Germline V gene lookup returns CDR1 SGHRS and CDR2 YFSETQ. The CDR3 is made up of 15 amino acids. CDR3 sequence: CASRSGDTLANEQFF. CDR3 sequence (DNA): TGCGCCAGCAGGAGCGGGGACACCCTCGCTAATGAGCAGTTCTTC.

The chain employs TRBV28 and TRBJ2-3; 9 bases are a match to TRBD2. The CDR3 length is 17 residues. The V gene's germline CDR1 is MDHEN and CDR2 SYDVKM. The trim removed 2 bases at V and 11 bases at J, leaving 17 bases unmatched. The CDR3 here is CASSLATRGGYQGGQYF. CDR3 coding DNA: TGTGCCAGCAGTTTAGCGACGCGGGGGGGCTACCAAGGTGGGCAGTATTTT.

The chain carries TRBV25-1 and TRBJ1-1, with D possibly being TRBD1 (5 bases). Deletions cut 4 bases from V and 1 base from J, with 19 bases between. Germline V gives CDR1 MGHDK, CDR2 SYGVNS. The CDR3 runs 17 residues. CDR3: CASSGSSPGAGNTEAFF. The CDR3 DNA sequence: TGTGCCAGCAGTGGCTCGAGCCCCGGGGCGGGGAACACTGAAGCTTTCTTT.

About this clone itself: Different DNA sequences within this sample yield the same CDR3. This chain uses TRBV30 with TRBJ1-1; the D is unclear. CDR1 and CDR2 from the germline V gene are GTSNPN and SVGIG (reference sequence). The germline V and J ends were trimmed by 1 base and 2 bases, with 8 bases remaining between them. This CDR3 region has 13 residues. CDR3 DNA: TGTGCCTGGAGTGGTACCGGAAACACTGAAGCTTTCTTT. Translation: CAWSGTGNTEAFF.

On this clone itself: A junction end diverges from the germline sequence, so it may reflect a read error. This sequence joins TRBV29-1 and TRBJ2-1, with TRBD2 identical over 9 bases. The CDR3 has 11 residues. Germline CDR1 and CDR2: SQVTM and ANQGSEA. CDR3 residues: CGLATYNEQFF. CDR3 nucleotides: TGTGGACTAGCGACTTACAATGAGCAGTTCTTC.

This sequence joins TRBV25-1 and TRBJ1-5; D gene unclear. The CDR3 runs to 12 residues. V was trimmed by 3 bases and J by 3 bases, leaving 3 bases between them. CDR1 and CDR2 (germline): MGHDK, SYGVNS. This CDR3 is CASSEPNQPQHF. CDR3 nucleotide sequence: TGTGCCAGCAGTGAGCCCAATCAGCCCCAGCATTTT.

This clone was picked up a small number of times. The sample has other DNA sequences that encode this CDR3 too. In DNA, the CDR3 is TGTGCCAGCAGCTTATCTCCCCAAGAGACCCAGTACTTC. This sequence encodes CASSLSPQETQYF. This chain joins TRBV7-2 and TRBJ2-5, with unresolved D. Looked up from germline, CDR1 is SGHTA and CDR2 is FQGNSA. Trimming took 2 bases from V and 1 from J, leaving 5 bases between them. The CDR3 totals 13 residues.